Listed below are T cell receptor beta chains from one sample, sequenced in a study of prognosis after radiotherapy for stage I lung cancer. Using its own MiXCR run on the multiplex PCR reads, TCRdb lists one record per CDR3 protein. The profile shows fewer than 40,000 distinct CDR3 sequences, 25% to 40% of them singletons. The material was PBMCs, obtained before or after stereotactic body radiation therapy (not recorded which). These receptors were collected from a donor over 45 with non-small cell lung cancer. The CDR3 runs from the conserved cysteine through the conserved F or W. The order of the fields is V gene, D gene, CDR3 length, clone size, J gene, CDR3 protein, CDR3 DNA. D genes are given only for firm matches. Clone size appears in some rows only: once, few, many, or a class for an expanded clone.

>TRBV5-4|TRBD2|16|few|TRBJ2-7
CASSLMGTSGSYEQYF
TGTGCCAGCAGCTTGATGGGGACTAGCGGAAGCTACGAGCAGTACTTC
>TRBV20-1|-|14|many|TRBJ2-2
CSAAGQPNTGELFF
TGCAGTGCAGCGGGACAGCCGAACACCGGGGAGCTGTTTTTT
>TRBV5-1|TRBD1|14|-|TRBJ2-7
CASSGGQWPYEQYF
TGCGCCAGCAGCGGGGGACAGTGGCCGTACGAGCAGTACTTC
>TRBV11-1|TRBD2|14|many|TRBJ2-1
CASSPVTVGLSQFF
TGTGCCAGCAGCCCCGTGACAGTGGGACTATCCCAGTTCTTC
>TRBV6-5|-|14|-|TRBJ2-7
CASSYSLGLHEQYF
TGTGCCAGCAGTTACTCTTTAGGTCTACACGAGCAGTACTTC
>TRBV11-3|TRBD2|15|many|TRBJ2-1
CASSLAGGVVNEQFF
TGTGCCAGCAGCTTAGCGGGGGGAGTAGTCAATGAGCAGTTCTTC
>TRBV28|-|11|many|TRBJ2-2
CASKSTGELFF
TGTGCCAGCAAGTCCACCGGGGAGCTGTTTTTT
>TRBV5-1|TRBD1|15|-|TRBJ1-1
CASSRGQGGYTEAFF
TGCGCCAGCAGCAGGGGACAGGGCGGATACACTGAAGCTTTCTTT
>TRBV11-3|-|14|many|TRBJ2-3
CASSQGASTDTQYF
TGTGCCAGCAGCCAAGGCGCTAGCACAGATACGCAGTATTTT
>TRBV10-3|TRBD2|16|many|TRBJ2-7
CAIRGGGGGDSYEQYF
TGTGCCATCAGGGGGGGTGGGGGGGGTGACTCCTACGAGCAGTACTTC
>TRBV6-4|-|14|many|TRBJ2-3
CASSYGGYQDTQYF
TGTGCCAGTTCGTACGGGGGTTACCAAGATACGCAGTATTTT
>TRBV6-2/TRBV6-3|-|12|-|TRBJ1-2
CASRRSLVGYTF
TGTGCCAGCAGACGATCATTGGTGGGCTACACCTTC
>TRBV6-8|TRBD2|13|few|TRBJ2-1
CASRQSGRAGKFF
TGTGCCAGCAGACAAAGCGGGAGGGCCGGAAAGTTCTTC
>TRBV2|-|14|many|TRBJ1-1
CASSEERGLAEAFF
TGTGCCAGCAGTGAAGAAAGGGGACTGGCTGAAGCTTTCTTT
>TRBV20-1|TRBD2|14|many|TRBJ2-7
CSARVAGGPYEQYF
TGCAGTGCTAGAGTAGCGGGAGGCCCCTACGAGCAGTACTTC
>TRBV7-9|-|12|few|TRBJ1-4
CASSLQGLGLFF
TGTGCCAGCAGCTTACAGGGTCTGGGCCTGTTTTTT
>TRBV6-1|-|14|many|TRBJ2-1
CASSERGPYNEQFF
TGTGCCAGCAGTGAGCGGGGCCCCTACAATGAGCAGTTCTTC
>TRBV30|TRBD2|14|many|TRBJ2-7
CAWRTGLALDEQYF
TGTGCCTGGAGGACGGGACTAGCGTTAGACGAGCAGTACTTC
>TRBV6-1|-|13|few|TRBJ2-7
CASSEAPPYYQYF
TGTGCCAGCAGTGAAGCACCCCCCTACTATCAGTACTTC
>TRBV12-3/TRBV12-4|-|12|many|TRBJ2-2
CAATLGGGELFF
TGTGCCGCGACTCTCGGGGGCGGGGAGCTGTTTTTT
>TRBV27|-|11|-|TRBJ2-2
CASSFLGELFF
TGTGCCAGCAGTTTTTTAGGGGAGCTGTTTTTT
>TRBV30|TRBD1|14|once|TRBJ2-3
CAWSTGGAGGTQYF
TGTGCCTGGTCTACAGGGGGAGCCGGGGGTACGCAGTATTTT
>TRBV6-2/TRBV6-3|-|11|many|TRBJ2-1
CASRTYNEQFF
TGTGCCAGCAGGACGTACAATGAGCAGTTCTTC
>TRBV2|TRBD1|15|many|TRBJ2-3
CASSPRGTASDTQYF
TGTGCCAGCAGCCCAAGAGGGACAGCGTCAGATACGCAGTATTTT
>TRBV20-1|-|11|many|TRBJ1-2
CSARISPGYTF
TGCAGTGCTAGGATTAGTCCCGGCTACACCTTC
>TRBV20-1|TRBD2|13|many|TRBJ2-3
CSALLAGEGTQYF
TGCAGTGCTCTGCTAGCGGGAGAGGGTACGCAGTATTTT
>TRBV7-6|-|11|few|TRBJ2-3
CASSLVDTQYF
TGTGCCAGCAGCTTGGTCGATACGCAGTATTTT
>TRBV6-1|-|12|many|TRBJ1-5
CASSGSGQPQHF
TGTGCCAGCAGTGGGAGTGGACAGCCCCAGCATTTT
>TRBV28|TRBD2|19|many|TRBJ2-7
CASSSRGLAGAPSSYEQYF
TGTGCCAGCAGTTCCCGGGGACTAGCGGGAGCTCCTAGCTCCTACGAGCAGTACTTC
>TRBV5-1|TRBD1|14|once|TRBJ2-7
CASSQGGATGEQYF
TGCGCCAGCAGCCAAGGGGGCGCAACGGGTGAGCAGTACTTC
>TRBV2|-|14|many|TRBJ2-7
CASSVSGLTYEQYF
TGTGCCAGCAGTGTTAGCGGTCTTACCTACGAGCAGTACTTC
>TRBV28|-|13|-|TRBJ2-2
CASRHGASGELFF
TGTGCCAGCCGACATGGGGCCTCCGGGGAGCTGTTTTTT
>TRBV3-2|-|13|-|TRBJ2-1
CASSQDRGNEQFF
TGTGCCAGCAGCCAAGACAGGGGTAATGAGCAGTTCTTC